The 19 T cell receptor beta chains presented below share a single source sample, sequenced in a study of T cell repertoires in cytomegalovirus infection (dated by TCRdb to the late 2010s). Instrument on record: Illumina HiSeq 1500. TCRdb passed the public sequencing reads through fastp at Q25 and MiXCR, retaining productive beta sequences. Entries are consolidated by CDR3 protein sequence, retaining the most common genes and DNA. Within this sample are 500,000 or so distinct CDR3 sequences, with approximately 17% of them counted one time only. The ten largest clones capture around 25% of the sample. Sequencing input: CD8+ T cells from PBMCs. The receptors shown here come from a human donor in good health (CMV status not recorded). Some clones in this sample may be carry-over from other donors' samples.

This clonotype showed up just a few times. The chain employs TRBV2 and TRBJ1-6; D is undetermined. Trimming left V 6 bases short and J 0 bases short, with 15 bases between. The germline V gene has CDR1 SNHLY and CDR2 FYNNEI. CDR3 length equals 17 residues. CDR3 loop: CASSPRVGSSYNSPLHF. The CDR3 DNA sequence: TGTGCCAGCAGCCCCCGGGTGGGGAGCTCCTATAATTCACCCCTCCACTTT.

This clonotype was counted only a few times. This chain uses TRBV27 with TRBJ1-4; 8 bases are a match to TRBD1. This CDR3 spans 16 amino acids. V shed 5 bases and J 7 bases; nucleotides not matched to a gene: 12. CDR1 is MNHEY, CDR2 SMNVEV, per germline (reference sequence). The CDR3 DNA is TGTGCCAGCAGTAGTACGACAGGGGCCCGAGGTGAAAAACTGTTTTTT. Translated, it gives CASSSTTGARGEKLFF.

The J gene is TRBJ1-6, the V gene TRBV5-4; 7 bases are shared with TRBD1. The CDR3 covers 16 residues. Germline CDR1 is SGHNT and CDR2 is YYREEE (reference sequence). The J segment lost 10 bases and the V segment lost 4 bases, leaving 14 bases of the junction unmatched. DNA for the CDR3: TGTGCCAGCAGCCCGGTTACACAGGGGTACGAATCACCCCTCCACTTT. Amino acid sequence: CASSPVTQGYESPLHF.

This clonotype appeared many times. The rearrangement uses TRBV27 and TRBJ2-7, with D perhaps TRBD1 (6 bases). V was shortened by 10 bases and J by 6 bases, with 19 bases between the two germline ends. The CDR3 sequence is 13 residues long. CDR1 is MNHEY, CDR2 SMNVEV, per germline (reference sequence). Here the CDR3 DNA reads TGTGCCATCCGAAGGGGGAGTGGGGGCGAGCAGTACTTC. Its protein product is CAIRRGSGGEQYF.

This clonotype was recorded a few times. This chain joins TRBV9 and TRBJ2-7, with D possibly being TRBD2 (6 bases). Germline CDR1 reads SGDLS; CDR2 reads YYNGEE. The length of the CDR3 is 15 residues. With 3 bases removed from V and 0 bases from J, the gap between germline ends came to 13 bases. In DNA form, the CDR3 reads TGTGCCAGCAGCGCCTCGGGAGATCTCTCCTACGAGCAGTACTTC. This gives the protein CASSASGDLSYEQYF.

The rearrangement links TRBV29-1 to TRBJ1-2; D remains ambiguous. The V gene lost 1 base and the J gene lost 8 bases, with 14 bases spanning the gap. CDR1 and CDR2 (germline): SQVTM, ANQGSEA. CDR3 size: 13 residues. Here the CDR3 reads CSVEVPGLEGYTF. The CDR3 DNA sequence: TGCAGCGTTGAAGTGCCGGGCTTAGAGGGCTACACCTTC. Combining the CDR3 with reference TRBV29-1 and TRBJ1-2 gives the whole variable domain SAVISQKPSRDICQRGTSLTIQCQVDSQVTMMFWYRQQPGQSLTLIATANQGSEATYESGFVIDKFPISRPNLTFSTLTVSNMSPEDSSIYLCSVEVPGLEGYTFGSGTRLTVV.

This clonotype was picked up many times. The chain couples TRBV4-1 to TRBJ1-5, with D possibly TRBD1 on 5 matching bases. CDR1 is MGHRA and CDR2 is YSYEKL in the germline V gene. V lost 0 bases and J lost 2, with 11 bases in between. The CDR3 is 16 residues long. CDR3 protein: CASSQEGHEGNQPQHF. The CDR3 bases are TGCGCCAGCAGCCAAGAAGGACATGAGGGCAATCAGCCCCAGCATTTT.

In its sample, this clonotype was seen many times. This chain links TRBV6-5 with TRBJ1-1; tentative D call: TRBD1 (5 bases). Germline V lookup: CDR1 MNHEY, CDR2 SVGAGI. Trimming shortened V by 2 bases and J by 8 bases, and 21 bases separated the two germline ends. This CDR3 is built from 16 residues. CDR3 coding DNA: TGTGCCAGCAGTTACGGGGCGGGACTGCATCCCTCCGAAGCTTTCTTT. This gives the protein CASSYGAGLHPSEAFF.

This clonotype was seen only a few times. An end of the junction does not agree with germline; a read error may underlie this. This rearrangement joins TRBV3-1 to TRBJ1-1, with 7 bases that match TRBD1. The germline gives CDR1 LGHDT, CDR2 YNNKEL (reference sequence). The CDR3 extends over 15 amino acids. The CDR3 DNA reads TGTGCCAGCACCCAAGACCGGGACAGCGGACTAGAAGCTTTCTTT. This encodes CASTQDRDSGLEAFF.

The J gene is TRBJ2-2, the V gene TRBV6-6; D may be TRBD2 (7 bases). The V gene lost 8 bases and the J gene lost 5 bases, with 21 bases spanning the gap. Per germline, CDR1 MNHNY and CDR2 SVGAGI (reference sequence). This CDR3 region has 16 residues. CDR3 region: CASGSLWGGGTGELFF. Written as DNA, the CDR3 is TGTGCCAGCGGTTCACTCTGGGGGGGCGGGACCGGGGAGCTGTTTTTT.

Points on this clonotype: The missing conserved phenylalanine or tryptophan at the end of this CDR3 makes a read error likely. The chain is built from TRBV6-1 and TRBJ2-7; D remains unclear. The CDR3 runs 10 residues. CDR1 is MNHNS and CDR2 is SASEGT in the germline V gene. V lost 5 bases, J lost 4 bases, and 3 bases lay in between. The CDR3 sequence: CASSTYEQYL. DNA of the CDR3: TGTGCCAGCAGTACTTACGAGCAGTACTTA.

This clonotype was recorded at least ten times. The chain couples TRBV11-2 to TRBJ2-1; D gene ambiguous. Trimming left V 0 bases short and J 14 bases short, with 17 bases between. This CDR3 has 14 amino acids. Germline CDR1 reads SGHAT; CDR2 reads FQNNGV. CDR3 loop: CASSLDRGLLLEFF. In DNA, the CDR3 is TGTGCCAGCAGCTTAGATCGAGGTCTCCTGCTGGAGTTCTTC.

This clonotype has only a few counts. The V gene is TRBV6-5, the J gene TRBJ1-4; D may be TRBD1 (5 bases). Trimming stripped 7 bases from V and 5 bases from J, with 17 bases between. CDR3 length equals 15 residues. Germline CDR1 MNHEY, CDR2 SVGAGI. CDR3 DNA sequence: TGTGCCAGCAAAGGGGCGTGGGTCCCCAATGAAAAACTGTTTTTT. This encodes CASKGAWVPNEKLFF.

This clonotype was detected a few times. The gene calls are TRBV27 and TRBJ1-5, with 9 nucleotides matching TRBD1. The CDR3 is 13 residues long. Trimming took 10 bases from V and 4 from J; bases not matched to a gene: 5. Per the germline V gene, CDR1 is MNHEY and CDR2 is SMNVEV (reference sequence). CDR3: CATGDRVNQPQHF. DNA for the CDR3: TGTGCCACCGGGGACAGGGTGAATCAGCCCCAGCATTTT.

This clonotype showed up many times. The J gene is TRBJ1-2, the V gene TRBV27, with 10 bases aligning to TRBD1. The CDR3 spans 13 residues. CDR1 is MNHEY and CDR2 is SMNVEV in the germline V gene (reference sequence). The V and J ends lost 6 bases and 8 bases, in that order; junction bases with no gene match: 6. DNA of the CDR3: TGTGCCAGCAGGTGGGACAGGGGCGACGGCTACACCTTC. Protein: CASRWDRGDGYTF.

The J gene is TRBJ1-4, the V gene TRBV12-3 or TRBV12-4, with D uncertain. The CDR3 has 14 amino acids. Trimming pared 7 bases from V and 0 bases from J, leaving 9 bases between. CDR3 protein: CASTFLPTNEKLFF. The CDR3 DNA is TGTGCCAGCACTTTCCTACCAACTAATGAAAAACTGTTTTTT.

Note on this clonotype: Mismatch with germline at one junction end may stem from a read error. The V call is TRBV13, the J call TRBJ2-5; TRBD2 aligns across 8 bases. The CDR3 has 16 residues. In germline, CDR1 is PRHDT, CDR2 FYEKMQ (reference sequence). The CDR3 loop is CASSLALAGRKETQYF. CDR3 nucleotide sequence: TGCGCCAGCAGCTTGGCCTTAGCGGGGAGGAAAGAGACCCAGTACTTC.

This clonotype turned up a few times. The chain has TRBV4-1 and TRBJ2-1; weak D call: TRBD1 (6 bases). Between the trimmed V and J ends, which lost 1 base and 5 bases, there was a span of 12 bases. CDR1 and CDR2 from the germline V gene are MGHRA and YSYEKL. The CDR3 is made up of 15 amino acids. The chain's CDR3 is CASSQGGPGHNEQFF. DNA of the CDR3: TGCGCCAGCAGCCAAGGGGGGCCAGGGCACAATGAGCAGTTCTTC.

The V call is TRBV4-1, the J call TRBJ2-1, with D perhaps TRBD2 (6 bases). This CDR3 is 17 amino acids long. Germline CDR1 and CDR2: MGHRA and YSYEKL. The germline V and J ends were trimmed by 2 bases and 0 bases, with 14 bases remaining between them. DNA of the CDR3: TGCGCCAGCAGCCAAAAGGCGGGGCAGAGCTCCTACAATGAGCAGTTCTTC. Translating gives CASSQKAGQSSYNEQFF.